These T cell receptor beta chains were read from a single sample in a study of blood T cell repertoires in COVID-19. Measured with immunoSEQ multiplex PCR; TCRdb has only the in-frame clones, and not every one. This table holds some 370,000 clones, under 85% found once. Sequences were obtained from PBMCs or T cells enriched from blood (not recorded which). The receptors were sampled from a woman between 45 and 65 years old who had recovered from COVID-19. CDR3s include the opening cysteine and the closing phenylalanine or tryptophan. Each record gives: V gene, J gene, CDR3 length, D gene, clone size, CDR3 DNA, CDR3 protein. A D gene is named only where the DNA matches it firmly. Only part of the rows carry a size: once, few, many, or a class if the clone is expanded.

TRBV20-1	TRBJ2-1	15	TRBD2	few	TGCAGTGCTAGTTCTCTAGCGGGAGGGCACAATGAGCAGTTCTTC	CSASSLAGGHNEQFF
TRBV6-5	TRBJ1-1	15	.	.	TGTGCCAGCAGGAGACTAGGGGCGGCGAACACTGAAGCTTTCTTT	CASRRLGAANTEAFF
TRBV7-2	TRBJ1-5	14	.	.	TGTGCCAGCAGCTTAGGACCGTCGGGGAATGCCCAGCATTTT	CASSLGPSGNAQHF
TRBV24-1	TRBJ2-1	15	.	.	TGTGCCACCAGTGGGGCGGGACAGAACTACAATGAGCAGTTCTTC	CATSGAGQNYNEQFF
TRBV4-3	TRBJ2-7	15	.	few	TGCGCCAGCAGCCAAGAAACTAGCAGTTACTACGAGCAGTACTTC	CASSQETSSYYEQYF
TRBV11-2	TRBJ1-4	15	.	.	TGTGCCAGCAGCCTTAGTGGGCAGATCAATGAAAAACTGTTTTTT	CASSLSGQINEKLFF
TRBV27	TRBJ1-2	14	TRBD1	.	TGTGCCAGCAGTTTATCCAGGGACAGCTATGGCTACACCTTC	CASSLSRDSYGYTF
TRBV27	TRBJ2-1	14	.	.	TGTGCCAGCAGTTCTGGACTACCCTACAATGAGCAGTTCTTC	CASSSGLPYNEQFF
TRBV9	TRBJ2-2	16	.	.	TGTGCCAGCAGCGCCTCGTGGAGTGTGAATACCGGGGAGCTGTTTTTT	CASSASWSVNTGELFF
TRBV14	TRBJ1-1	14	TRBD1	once	TGTGCCAGCAGCCAGGGACAGGGGCGAACTGAAGCTTTCTTT	CASSQGQGRTEAFF
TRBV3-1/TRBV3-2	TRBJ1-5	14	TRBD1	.	TGTGCCAGCAGCCAAAGGACAGGGAATCAGCCCCAGCATTTT	CASSQRTGNQPQHF
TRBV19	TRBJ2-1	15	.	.	TGTGCCAGTAGTGCCCGGACTAGGGGGAGGAATGAGCAGTTCTTC	CASSARTRGRNEQFF
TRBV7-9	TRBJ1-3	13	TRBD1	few	TGTGCCAGCAGCCCACAGGGGACAAACACCATATATTTT	CASSPQGTNTIYF
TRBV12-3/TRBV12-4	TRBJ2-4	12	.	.	TGTGCCAGCAGTTCGTCCAAAAACATTCAGTACTTC	CASSSSKNIQYF
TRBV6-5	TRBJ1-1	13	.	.	TGTGCCAGCAGGGGGGGGACCGACACTGAAGCTTTCTTT	CASRGGTDTEAFF
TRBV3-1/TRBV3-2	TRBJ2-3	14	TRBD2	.	TGTGCCAGCAGTTTCAGCGGGGAGGGAGATACGCAGTATTTT	CASSFSGEGDTQYF
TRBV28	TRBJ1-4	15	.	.	TGTGCCAGCAGTTTAGGGGGGGGCGGGACCGAAAAACTGTTTTTT	CASSLGGGGTEKLFF
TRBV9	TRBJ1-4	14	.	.	TGTGCCAGCAGCGTAGGTCAGAATAATGAAAAACTGTTTTTT	CASSVGQNNEKLFF
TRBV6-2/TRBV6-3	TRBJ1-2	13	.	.	TGTGCCAGCAGTTACGGGCAGGTCTATGGCTACACCTTC	CASSYGQVYGYTF
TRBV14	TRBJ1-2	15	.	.	TGTGCCAGCAGTCAGGTGGGGGCGCCTAACTATGGCTACACCTTC	CASSQVGAPNYGYTF
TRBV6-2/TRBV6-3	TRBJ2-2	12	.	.	TGTGCCAGCAGTAGAGCGGCCGGGGAGCTGTTTTTT	CASSRAAGELFF
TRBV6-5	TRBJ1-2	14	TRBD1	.	TGTGCCAGCAGGAGGGGACAGGGAGGCTATGGCTACACCTTC	CASRRGQGGYGYTF
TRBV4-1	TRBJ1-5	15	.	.	TGCGCCAGCAGCCAAGTTCGTTCTAGCAATCAGCCCCAGCATTTT	CASSQVRSSNQPQHF
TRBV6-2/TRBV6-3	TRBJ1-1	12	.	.	TGTGCCAGCAGCTTCAGGCTTGAGGAAGCTTTCTTT	CASSFRLEEAFF
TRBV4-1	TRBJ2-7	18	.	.	TGCGCCAGCAGCCAAGATGAGATTACCGGGGTAGGGTCCTACGAGCAGTACTTC	CASSQDEITGVGSYEQYF
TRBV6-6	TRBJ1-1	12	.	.	TGTGCTATTGGGGGCAGGGTCACTGAAGCTTTCTTT	CAIGGRVTEAFF
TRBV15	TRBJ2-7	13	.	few	TGTGCCACCAGCAGAGTCCAGGGCTACGAGCAGTACTTC	CATSRVQGYEQYF
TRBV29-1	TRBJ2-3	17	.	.	TGCAGCGTTGTAGGATCTGGACGGGGCGTAGGGGGAGATACGCAGTATTTT	CSVVGSGRGVGGDTQYF
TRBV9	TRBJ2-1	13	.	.	TGTGCCAGCAGCGTATATACCTACAATGAGCAGTTCTTC	CASSVYTYNEQFF
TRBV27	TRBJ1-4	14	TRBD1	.	TGTGCCAGCAGTTCAAGACAGGGGAATGAAAAACTGTTTTTT	CASSSRQGNEKLFF
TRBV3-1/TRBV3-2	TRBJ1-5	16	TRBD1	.	TGTGCCAGCAGCCAAGCTACGACAGGGCTCAATCAGCCCCAGCATTTT	CASSQATTGLNQPQHF
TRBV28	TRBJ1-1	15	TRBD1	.	TGTGCCAGCAGTTTAGTGACAGGGTCGGCTGGTGAAGCTTTCTTT	CASSLVTGSAGEAFF
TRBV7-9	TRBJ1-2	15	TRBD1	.	TGTGCCAGCGGCGAGCCCGGGACAGGACCAAATGGCTACACCTTC	CASGEPGTGPNGYTF
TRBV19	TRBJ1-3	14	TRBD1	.	TGTGCCAGTAGGGCGACAGGGACTGGAAACACCATATATTTT	CASRATGTGNTIYF
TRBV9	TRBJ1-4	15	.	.	TGTGCCAGCAGCGTAGTTGGGGCGACTAATGAAAAACTGTTTTTT	CASSVVGATNEKLFF
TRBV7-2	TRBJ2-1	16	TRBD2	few	TGTGCCAGCAGCTTAGGGGGTAGCGGGAGGAACAATGAGCAGTTCTTC	CASSLGGSGRNNEQFF
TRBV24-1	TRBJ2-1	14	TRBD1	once	TGTGCCAAACGCATGAAAGGACAGGGCACTGAGCAGTTCTTC	CAKRMKGQGTEQFF
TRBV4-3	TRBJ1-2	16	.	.	TGCGCCAGCAGCCAAGCCGGGCTGGGGGCCGGCTATGGCTACACCTTC	CASSQAGLGAGYGYTF
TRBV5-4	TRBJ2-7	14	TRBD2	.	TGTGCCAGCAGCACTCCGGGGGGCTCCTACGAGCAGTACTTC	CASSTPGGSYEQYF
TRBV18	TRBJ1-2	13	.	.	TGTGCCAGCTCACCGGGAGGGAACTATGGCTACACCTTC	CASSPGGNYGYTF
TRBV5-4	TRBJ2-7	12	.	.	TGTGCCAGCAGCGTAGGACAGCGGCAGCAGTACTTC	CASSVGQRQQYF
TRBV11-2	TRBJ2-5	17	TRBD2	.	TGTGCCAGCAGCTCACGACTAGCGGGAGGGGTGACCGAGACCCAGTACTTC	CASSSRLAGGVTETQYF
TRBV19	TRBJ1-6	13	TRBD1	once	TGTGCCAGTAGTCAGGGGGCGTTTTCACCCCTCCACTTT	CASSQGAFSPLHF
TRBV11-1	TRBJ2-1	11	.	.	TGTGCCAGCAGCCCGGGACTGACGCAGTTCTTC	CASSPGLTQFF
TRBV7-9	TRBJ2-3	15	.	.	TGTGCCAGCAGATCCACTAGGTTCGGCACAGATACGCAGTATTTT	CASRSTRFGTDTQYF
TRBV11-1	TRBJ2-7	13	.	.	TGTGCCAGCAGCTTGATGGGACTCTACGAGCAGTACTTC	CASSLMGLYEQYF
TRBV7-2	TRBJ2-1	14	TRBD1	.	TGTGCCAGCAGCTACGGACAGGGGGTCAATGAGCAGTTCTTC	CASSYGQGVNEQFF
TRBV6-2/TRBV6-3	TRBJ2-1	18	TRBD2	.	TGTGCCAGCAGTTGGACTAGCGGGTCTCTGGGGGCCTACAATGAGCAGTTCTTC	CASSWTSGSLGAYNEQFF
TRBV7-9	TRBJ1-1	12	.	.	TGTGCCAGCAGCCAGGTGGGGGGTGAAGCTTTCTTT	CASSQVGGEAFF
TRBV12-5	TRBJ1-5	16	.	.	TGTGCTAGTGGCTTAACGTGGGCAGGGAGCAATCAGCCCCAGCATTTT	CASGLTWAGSNQPQHF
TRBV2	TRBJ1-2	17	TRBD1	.	TGTGCCAGCAGTTCACCGGGACAGGGAATGAGGGTCTATGGCTACACCTTC	CASSSPGQGMRVYGYTF
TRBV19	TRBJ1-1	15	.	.	TGTGCCAGTACCCCCCCCGGGACAAGGACCACTGAAGCTTTCTTT	CASTPPGTRTTEAFF
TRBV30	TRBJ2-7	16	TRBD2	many	TGTGCCTGGAGTGTAGGTTGGTCTAGCGGAAAGTACGAGCAGTACTTC	CAWSVGWSSGKYEQYF
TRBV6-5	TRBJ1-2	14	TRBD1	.	TGTGCCATCGGGACAGGGAGAACTAACTATGGCTACACCTTC	CAIGTGRTNYGYTF
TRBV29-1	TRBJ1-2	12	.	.	TGCAGCGTTCCTAAAGGGGCCTATGGCTACACCTTC	CSVPKGAYGYTF
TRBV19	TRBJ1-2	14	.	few	TGTGCCAGTAGTACATCGCCAGCTAACTATGGCTACACCTTC	CASSTSPANYGYTF
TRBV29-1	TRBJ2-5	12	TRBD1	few	TGCAGCGTGACAGGGTGGTGGGAGACCCAGTACTTC	CSVTGWWETQYF